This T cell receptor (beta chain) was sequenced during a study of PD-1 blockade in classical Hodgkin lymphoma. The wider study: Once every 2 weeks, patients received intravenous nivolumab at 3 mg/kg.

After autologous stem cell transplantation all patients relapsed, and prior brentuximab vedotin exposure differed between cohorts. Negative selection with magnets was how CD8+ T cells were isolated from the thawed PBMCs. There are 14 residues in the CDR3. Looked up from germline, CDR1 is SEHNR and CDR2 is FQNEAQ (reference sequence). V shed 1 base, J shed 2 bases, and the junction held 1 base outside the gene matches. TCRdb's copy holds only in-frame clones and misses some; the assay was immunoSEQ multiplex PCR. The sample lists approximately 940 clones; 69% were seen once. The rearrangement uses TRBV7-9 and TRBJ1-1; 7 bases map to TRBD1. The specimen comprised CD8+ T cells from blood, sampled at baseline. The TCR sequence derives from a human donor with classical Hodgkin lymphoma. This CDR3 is CASSLGQGNTEAFF. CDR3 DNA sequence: TGTGCCAGCAGCTTAGGACAGGGTAACACTGAAGCTTTCTTT.